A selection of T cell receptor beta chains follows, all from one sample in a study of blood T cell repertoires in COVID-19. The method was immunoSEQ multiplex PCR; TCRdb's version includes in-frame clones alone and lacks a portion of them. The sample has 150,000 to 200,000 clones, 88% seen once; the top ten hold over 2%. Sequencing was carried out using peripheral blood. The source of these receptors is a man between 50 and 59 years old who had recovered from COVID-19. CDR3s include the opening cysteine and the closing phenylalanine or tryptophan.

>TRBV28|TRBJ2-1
CATRGTGGGSAYNEQFF
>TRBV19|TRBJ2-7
CASSIASGDYEQYF
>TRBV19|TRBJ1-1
CASSSGGKKTAEAFF
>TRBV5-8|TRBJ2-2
CASSLDRQGGTGELFF
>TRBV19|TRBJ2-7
CASSKGQGFSYEQYF
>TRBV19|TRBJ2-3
CASSILGQASTDTQYF
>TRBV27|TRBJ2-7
CASSLSSGGYEQYF
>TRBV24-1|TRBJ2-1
CATSDLGLAGGKFF
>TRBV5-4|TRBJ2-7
CASSLAGLADSYEQYF
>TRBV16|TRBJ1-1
CASSPYHGDEAFF
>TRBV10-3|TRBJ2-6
CAISRLAGGSAAGANVLTF
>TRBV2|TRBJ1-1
CASSAQGGEAFF
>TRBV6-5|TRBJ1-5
CASSPPGGSQPQHF
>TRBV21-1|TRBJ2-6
CASSIRDRERSGANVLTF
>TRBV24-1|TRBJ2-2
CATIRRQGPISAGELFF
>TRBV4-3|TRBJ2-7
CASSPGQGAYEQYF
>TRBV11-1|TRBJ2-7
CASSPGQASYEQYF
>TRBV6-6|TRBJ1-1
CASSYAVEAFF
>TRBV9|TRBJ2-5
CASSVGGDSTGETQYF
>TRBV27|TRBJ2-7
CASSFVTRPSYEQYF
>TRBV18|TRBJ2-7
CASSLSGVDEQYF
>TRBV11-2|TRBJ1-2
CASSSQQGNYGYTF
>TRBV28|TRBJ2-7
CASSRSGGVRQQYF
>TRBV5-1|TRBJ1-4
CASSTGRPAGEKLFF
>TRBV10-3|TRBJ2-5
CAISEENRETQYF
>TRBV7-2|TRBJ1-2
CASSLRFGQGGGYTF
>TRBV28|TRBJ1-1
CASSSPLGTGNTEAFF
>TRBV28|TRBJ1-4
CASSLRQGAGKLFF
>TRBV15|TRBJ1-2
CATSRDRGGYTF
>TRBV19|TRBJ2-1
CASSIDHGGGSYNEQFF
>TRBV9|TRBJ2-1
CASSVRTSTYNEQFF
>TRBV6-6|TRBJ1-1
CASSNGTGGWDTEAFF
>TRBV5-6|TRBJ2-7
CASSSLYERPYEQYF
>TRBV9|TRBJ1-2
CASEAGGDDGYTF
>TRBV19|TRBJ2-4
CASSSGRGQGANIQYF
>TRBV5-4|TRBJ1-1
CATADKPNTEAFF
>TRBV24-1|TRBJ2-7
CATSPQGAGEQYF
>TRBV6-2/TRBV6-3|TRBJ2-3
CASSQGDTQYF
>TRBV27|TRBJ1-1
CASSLFGTGYDGAFF
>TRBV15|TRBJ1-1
CATSVLRGPATEAFF
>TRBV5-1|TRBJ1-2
CASSPGDYGYTF
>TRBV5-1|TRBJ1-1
CASSSTTGGLTEAFF
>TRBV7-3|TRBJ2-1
CASSLSSGGSYNEQFF
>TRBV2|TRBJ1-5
CASSVLGEPQHF
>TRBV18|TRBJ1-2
CASSPQSTGDNYGYTF